The 2 T cell receptor beta chains below come from one sample, sequenced in a study of shared clonotypes between healthy human individuals. The naive CD8 subset, CD45RO-negative cells positively selected for CCR7, excluded terminally differentiated effector memory CD45RA+ cells. Sequencing was performed with immunoSEQ multiplex PCR; in TCRdb, only in-frame clones are kept and a portion is missing. In the table there are nearly 2 million clones, about 95% of which are singletons. The material sequenced was naive CD8+ T cells sorted from blood. These receptors were collected from a man between 18 and 35 years old in good health.

V usage is TRBV30 and J usage is TRBJ2-3; TRBD2 is a possible D gene (6 bases). Germline V gene lookup returns CDR1 GTSNPN and CDR2 SVGIG (reference sequence). The V gene lost 0 bases and the J gene lost 0 bases, with 7 bases spanning the gap. The CDR3 contains 14 residues. The CDR3 sequence: CAWSVAGSTDTQYF. The CDR3 DNA reads TGTGCCTGGAGTGTAGCGGGTAGCACAGATACGCAGTATTTT. Looking up the rest from reference TRBV30 and TRBJ2-3 gives the full variable domain: SQTIHQWPATLVQPVGSPLSLECTVEGTSNPNLYWYRQAAGRGLQLLFYSVGIGQISSEVPQNLSASRPQDRQFILSSKKLLLSDSGFYLCAWSVAGSTDTQYFGPGTRLTVL.

This chain links TRBV27 with TRBJ2-6, with TRBD1 as a possible D gene (5 bases). The CDR3 spans 18 residues. V gave up 1 base and J gave up 0 bases, with 13 bases separating them. The germline V gene has CDR1 MNHEY and CDR2 SMNVEV (reference sequence). Written as DNA, the CDR3 is TGTGCCAGCAGTTTATTAGGGGAACATAGCTCTGGGGCCAACGTCCTGACTTTC. Amino acids: CASSLLGEHSSGANVLTF.